This T cell receptor beta chain was recovered during a study of blood T cell repertoires in COVID-19. For the study at large: Collection of acute and convalescent COVID-19 samples took place in the United States, Italy and Spain. PBMCs, B-cell-depleted T cells, or T cells provided the cDNA or gDNA that made up the material.

V lost 5 bases and J lost 4; bases outside the gene matches: 5. CDR1 is SGHKS and CDR2 is YYEKEE in the germline V gene (reference sequence). There are 15 residues in the CDR3. The authors' processing: Researchers report that nucleated cell counts were estimated from reference gene primer amplification. TCRdb keeps only in-frame clones here, not all; method: immunoSEQ multiplex PCR. For V, J and clone size, that table is used; D and trimming come from the DNA. The top ten hold 0.62% of the sample, which has about 190,000 clones, around 91% seen once. The sample consisted of peripheral blood. The chain combines TRBV5-5 with TRBJ1-6, with 8 nucleotides matching TRBD1. This TCR derives from a man in his fifties with acute or convalescent COVID-19. The CDR3 sequence is CASSSRQGYNSPLHF. As DNA, the CDR3 is TGTGCCAGCAGTTCCAGACAGGGGTATAATTCACCCCTCCACTTT. The entire variable domain, with the rest obtained from reference TRBV5-5 and TRBJ1-6, is as follows: DAGVTQSPTHLIKTRGQQVTLRCSPISGHKSVSWYQQVLGQGPQFIFQYYEKEERGRGNFPDRFSARQFPNYSSELNVNALLLGDSALYLCASSSRQGYNSPLHFGNGTRLTVT.